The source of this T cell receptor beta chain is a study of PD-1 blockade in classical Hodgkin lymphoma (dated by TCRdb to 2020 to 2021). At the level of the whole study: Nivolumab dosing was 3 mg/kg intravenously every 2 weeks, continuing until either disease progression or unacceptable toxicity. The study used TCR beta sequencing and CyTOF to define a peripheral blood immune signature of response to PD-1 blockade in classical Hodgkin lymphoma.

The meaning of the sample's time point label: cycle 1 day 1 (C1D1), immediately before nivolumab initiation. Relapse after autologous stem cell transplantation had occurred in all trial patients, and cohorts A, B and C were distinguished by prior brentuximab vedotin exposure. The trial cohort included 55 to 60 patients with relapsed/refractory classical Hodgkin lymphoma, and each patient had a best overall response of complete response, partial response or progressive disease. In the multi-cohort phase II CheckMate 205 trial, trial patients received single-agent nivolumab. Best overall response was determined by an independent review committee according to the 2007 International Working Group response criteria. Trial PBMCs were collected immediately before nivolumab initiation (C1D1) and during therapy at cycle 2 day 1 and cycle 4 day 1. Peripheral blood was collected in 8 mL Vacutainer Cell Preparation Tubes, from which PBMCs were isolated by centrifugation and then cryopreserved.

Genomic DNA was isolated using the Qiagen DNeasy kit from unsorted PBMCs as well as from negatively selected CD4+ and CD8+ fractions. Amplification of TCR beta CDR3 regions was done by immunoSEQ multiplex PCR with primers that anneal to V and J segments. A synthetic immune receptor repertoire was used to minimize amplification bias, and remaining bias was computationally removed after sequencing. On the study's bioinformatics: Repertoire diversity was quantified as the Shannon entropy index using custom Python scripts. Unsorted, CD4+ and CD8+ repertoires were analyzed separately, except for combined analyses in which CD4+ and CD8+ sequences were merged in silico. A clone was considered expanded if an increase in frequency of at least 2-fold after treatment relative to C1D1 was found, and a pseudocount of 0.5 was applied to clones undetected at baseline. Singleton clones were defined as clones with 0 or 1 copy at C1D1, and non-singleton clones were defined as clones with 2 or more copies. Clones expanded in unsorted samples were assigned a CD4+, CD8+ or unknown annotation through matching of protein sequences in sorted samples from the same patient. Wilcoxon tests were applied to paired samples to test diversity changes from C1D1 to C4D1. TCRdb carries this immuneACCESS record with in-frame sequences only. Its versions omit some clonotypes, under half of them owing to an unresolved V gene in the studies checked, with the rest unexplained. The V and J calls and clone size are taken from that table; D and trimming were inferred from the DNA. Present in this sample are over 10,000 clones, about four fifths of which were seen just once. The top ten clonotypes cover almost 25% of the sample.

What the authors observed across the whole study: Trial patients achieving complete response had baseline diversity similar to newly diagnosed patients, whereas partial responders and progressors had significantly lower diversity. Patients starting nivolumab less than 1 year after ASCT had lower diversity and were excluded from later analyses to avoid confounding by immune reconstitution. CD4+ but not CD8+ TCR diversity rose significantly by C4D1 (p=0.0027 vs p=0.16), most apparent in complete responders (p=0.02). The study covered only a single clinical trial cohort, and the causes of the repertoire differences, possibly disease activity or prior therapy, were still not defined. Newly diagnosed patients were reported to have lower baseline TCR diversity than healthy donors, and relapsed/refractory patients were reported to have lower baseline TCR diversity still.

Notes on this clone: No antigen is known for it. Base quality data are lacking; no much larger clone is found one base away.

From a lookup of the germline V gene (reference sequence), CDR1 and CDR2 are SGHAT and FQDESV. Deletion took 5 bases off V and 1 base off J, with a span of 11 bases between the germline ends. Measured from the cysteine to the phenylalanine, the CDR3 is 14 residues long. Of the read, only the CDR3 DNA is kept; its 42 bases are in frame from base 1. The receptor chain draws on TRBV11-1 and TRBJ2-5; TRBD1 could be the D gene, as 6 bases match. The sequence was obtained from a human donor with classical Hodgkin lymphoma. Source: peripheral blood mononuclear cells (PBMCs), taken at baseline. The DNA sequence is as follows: TGTGCCAGCAGCAGCAGGGGTTTCCAAGAGACCCAGTACTTC. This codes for CASSSRGFQETQYF.